The 28 T cell receptor beta chains below come from one sample, sequenced in a study of shared clonotypes between healthy human individuals. Profiled with immunoSEQ multiplex PCR; TCRdb holds only in-frame clones, not every one. Counted here are under 1,100,000 clones, about 75% occurring once; the ten biggest clones make up approximately 1.5%. Sequencing used memory CD4+ T cells sorted from blood. Subset described: CD45RA-negative fraction. The receptors stem from a man between 18 and 35 years old in good health.

This sequence joins TRBV4-1 and TRBJ1-2; 7 nucleotides line up with TRBD1. V shed 3 bases, J shed 2 bases, and the junction held 6 bases outside the gene matches. Germline CDR1 reads MGHRA; CDR2 reads YSYEKL. CDR3 length: 15 residues. The CDR3 DNA reads TGCGCCAGCAGCCATGGGGACAGCCGAAACTATGGCTACACCTTC. This translates into CASSHGDSRNYGYTF.

The chain has TRBV11-2 and TRBJ2-3, with TRBD2 matching 7 bases. Losses at the gene ends were 4 bases for V and 5 bases for J; bases not matched to a gene: 9. CDR1 is SGHAT, CDR2 FQNNGV, per germline. The CDR3 is made up of 15 amino acids. The CDR3 here is CASSSRLAGGDTQYF. CDR3 coding DNA: TGTGCCAGCAGCTCAAGACTAGCTGGGGGAGATACGCAGTATTTT.

The genes are TRBV15 and TRBJ1-5, with 10 bases fitting TRBD1. The germline gives CDR1 LNHNV, CDR2 YYDKDF (reference sequence). V gave up 2 bases and J gave up 6 bases; unmatched junction bases: 4. The CDR3 is made up of 15 amino acids. As DNA, the CDR3 is TGTGCCACCAGCAGACTGGGGACAGGGGTTCAGCCCCAGCATTTT. Translating gives CATSRLGTGVQPQHF.

The V call is TRBV28, the J call TRBJ1-2; D remains unclear. Germline lookup yields CDR1 MDHEN and CDR2 SYDVKM. The CDR3 has 12 amino acids. The germline V and J ends were trimmed by 4 bases and 4 bases, with 7 bases remaining between them. The CDR3 here is CASSSPIYGYTF. DNA of the CDR3: TGTGCCAGCAGTTCCCCGATCTATGGCTACACCTTC.

The chain employs TRBV5-4 and TRBJ1-2; TRBD1 matches 9 bases. V lost 3 bases to trimming and J lost 2 bases; unmatched junction nucleotides: 14. This CDR3 spans 18 amino acids. Germline V gives CDR1 SGHNT, CDR2 YYREEE (reference sequence). Here the CDR3 DNA reads TGTGCCAGCAGCTGGGGGGGGACAGGGAATAAAGGGAACTATGGCTACACCTTC. As protein: CASSWGGTGNKGNYGYTF. Full variable domain (remainder filled in from reference TRBV5-4 and TRBJ1-2): ETGVTQSPTHLIKTRGQQVTLRCSSQSGHNTVSWYQQALGQGPQFIFQYYREEENGRGNFPPRFSGLQFPNYSSELNVNALELDDSALYLCASSWGGTGNKGNYGYTFGSGTRLTVV.

In nucleotides, the CDR3 is TGTGCCAGCAGCTCGGGGGGCAAGGAAACCGGGGAGCTGTTTTTT. It yields the protein CASSSGGKETGELFF. The chain joins TRBV5-4 to TRBJ2-2; maybe TRBD2 (7 bases). CDR3 length: 15 residues. Trimming pared 3 bases from V and 5 bases from J, leaving 14 bases between. Germline V gene sequence: CDR1 SGHNT, CDR2 YYREEE (reference sequence). Full variable domain (remainder filled in from reference TRBV5-4 and TRBJ2-2): ETGVTQSPTHLIKTRGQQVTLRCSSQSGHNTVSWYQQALGQGPQFIFQYYREEENGRGNFPPRFSGLQFPNYSSELNVNALELDDSALYLCASSSGGKETGELFFGEGSRLTVL.

CDR3 DNA sequence: TGTGCCAGCAGCTTAAGCGGCCGGACTGACAATGAGCAGTTCTTC. It yields the protein CASSLSGRTDNEQFF. This chain uses TRBV7-2 with TRBJ2-1, with D maybe TRBD2 (5 bases). This CDR3 contains 15 residues. CDR1 is SGHTA, CDR2 FQGNSA, per germline. Trimming pared 2 bases from V and 5 bases from J, leaving 13 bases between.

The chain recombines TRBV19 with TRBJ2-3, with D possibly TRBD2 on 6 matching bases. Trimming stripped 3 bases from V and 0 bases from J, with 10 bases between. Per the germline V gene, CDR1 is LNHDA and CDR2 is SQIVND (reference sequence). This CDR3 region has 15 residues. In DNA form, the CDR3 reads TGTGCCAGTAGTATCGGGCTAGCGAGCACAGATACGCAGTATTTT. Protein: CASSIGLASTDTQYF.

Turning to this clone: At the DNA level, this CDR3 is encoded by other sequences in the same sample as well. The chain links TRBV5-1 to TRBJ1-6; no clear D gene. Germline lookup yields CDR1 SGHRS and CDR2 YFSETQ. This CDR3 spans 15 amino acids. V was cut by 0 bases and J by 1 base, with 5 bases left in between. The CDR3 DNA reads as TGCGCCAGCAGCTTGGAGGGTTCCTATAATTCACCCCTCCACTTT. Translated: CASSLEGSYNSPLHF.

The J gene is TRBJ1-1, the V gene TRBV5-4, with 12 nucleotides matching TRBD1. The J segment lost 7 bases and the V segment lost 4 bases, leaving 8 bases of the junction unmatched. The CDR3 runs 15 residues. Germline CDR1 reads SGHNT; CDR2 reads YYREEE (reference sequence). The CDR3 DNA reads as TGTGCCAGCAGCCCCCGGGACAGGGGGCGGTTTGAAGCTTTCTTT. Its protein is CASSPRDRGRFEAFF.

This clone was found many times. This chain uses TRBV20-1 with TRBJ1-1; D is undetermined. Trimming cost V 6 bases and J 3 bases, with 8 bases left between them. CDR3 size: 11 residues. CDR1 is DFQATT, CDR2 SNEGSKA, per germline (reference sequence). As DNA, the CDR3 is TGCAGTGCCACCAAGGACACTGAAGCTTTCTTT. Amino acid sequence: CSATKDTEAFF.

The chain carries TRBV29-1 and TRBJ1-3; D is ambiguous. Per the germline V gene, CDR1 is SQVTM and CDR2 is ANQGSEA. Trimming removed 5 bases from V and 3 bases from J, with 8 bases in between. CDR3 length: 12 amino acids. CDR3 amino acids: CSVIPSGNTIYF. For the CDR3, the DNA is TGCAGCGTTATACCCAGTGGAAACACCATATATTTT.

The chain is built from TRBV11-2 and TRBJ1-2; the match to TRBD1 covers 10 bases. The germline V gene encodes CDR1 SGHAT and CDR2 FQNNGV. V lost 4 bases to trimming and J lost 4 bases; unmatched junction nucleotides: 6. The CDR3 has 15 amino acids. CDR3 DNA: TGTGCCAGCAGCTCCTCCGGGGACAGGGGCTATGGCTACACCTTC. Encoded protein: CASSSSGDRGYGYTF.

The chain combines TRBV2 with TRBJ2-3; 8 bases are shared with TRBD2. The V and J ends lost 5 bases and 1 base, in that order; junction bases with no gene match: 5. The CDR3 has 15 residues. CDR1 SNHLY and CDR2 FYNNEI come from the germline V gene. This CDR3 reads CASSLAGSRTDTQYF. The CDR3 coding sequence is TGTGCCAGCAGTTTAGCGGGGTCCCGCACAGATACGCAGTATTTT.

The chain is built from TRBV14 and TRBJ2-6; D uncertain. This CDR3 contains 13 residues. Deletions cut 2 bases from V and 13 bases from J, with 12 bases between. CDR1 is SGHDN and CDR2 is FVKESK in the germline V gene. CDR3 bases: TGTGCCAGCAGCCAATGGGTAGGGCGGGTCCTGACTTTC. The encoded protein is CASSQWVGRVLTF.

The chain employs TRBV10-3 and TRBJ1-5; a possible D gene is TRBD1 (5 bases). The length of the CDR3 is 13 residues. V shed 2 bases and J shed 8 bases, with 10 bases lying between them. The V gene's germline CDR1 is ENHRY and CDR2 SYGVKD. The CDR3 reads CAISEARGEPQHF. CDR3 bases: TGTGCCATCAGTGAGGCGCGAGGGGAGCCCCAGCATTTT.

To note about this clone: Other DNA sequences of this sample code for an identical CDR3. The V and J genes are TRBV5-1 and TRBJ2-2, with 7 bases lining up with TRBD1. J gave up 2 bases and V 4 bases, and 5 bases lay outside the gene matches. In germline, CDR1 is SGHRS, CDR2 YFSETQ. The CDR3 sequence is 15 residues long. The CDR3 DNA follows: TGCGCCAGCAGCCCAGGGGACAGAAACACCGGGGAGCTGTTTTTT. Residues: CASSPGDRNTGELFF. Full variable domain (missing parts from reference TRBV5-1 and TRBJ2-2): KAGVTQTPRYLIKTRGQQVTLSCSPISGHRSVSWYQQTPGQGLQFLFEYFSETQRNKGNFPGRFSGRQFSNSRSEMNVSTLELGDSALYLCASSPGDRNTGELFFGEGSRLTVL.

The count of this clone is one. V and J are TRBV19 and TRBJ1-4; D might be TRBD1 (5 bases). CDR3 length: 19 amino acids. Trimming stripped 3 bases from V and 3 bases from J, with 23 bases between. Germline CDR1 LNHDA, CDR2 SQIVND (reference sequence). The CDR3 reads CASSMGVGKPGRANEKLFF. The CDR3 DNA sequence: TGTGCCAGTAGTATGGGAGTCGGGAAACCAGGCAGGGCTAATGAAAAACTGTTTTTT.

V gene TRBV21-1 combines with J gene TRBJ1-5; the table's D call, TRBD1, has no DNA check behind it. TRBV21-1 is tagged as a pseudogene. This CDR3 has 17 residues. The chain's CDR3 is CASSDRYRDRVNQPQHF. The CDR3 bases are TGTGCCAGCAGCGATAGATATCGGGACAGGGTCAATCAGCCCCAGCATTTT.

CDR3 nucleotide sequence: TGTGCCAGCAGCGCGGGAGGGCCCCCAGATACGCAGTATTTT. Amino acids: CASSAGGPPDTQYF. V is TRBV11-3 and J is TRBJ2-3, with 9 bases lining up with TRBD2. V trimming: 5 bases; J trimming: 4 bases; junction bases outside the gene matches: 4. Germline CDR1 is SGHNT and CDR2 is YENEEA. This CDR3 contains 14 residues.

This clone was picked up one time. This sequence joins TRBV5-1 and TRBJ2-5; D possibly uses TRBD1 or TRBD2 (5 bases each). The germline gives CDR1 SGHRS, CDR2 YFSETQ. Between the trimmed V and J ends, which lost 3 bases and 1 base, there was a span of 10 bases. This CDR3 comprises 14 residues. The DNA for the CDR3 is TGCGCCAGCAGCTCTTCCGGGACCCAAGAGACCCAGTACTTC. Translating gives CASSSSGTQETQYF.

The chain employs TRBV5-6 and TRBJ2-5; D may be TRBD2 (6 bases). V gave up 1 base and J gave up 2 bases, with 12 bases separating them. The CDR3 is made up of 15 amino acids. Per the germline V gene, CDR1 is SGHDT and CDR2 is YYEEEE. CDR3: CASSLRRVAQETQYF. For the CDR3, the DNA is TGTGCCAGCAGCTTGAGGAGGGTAGCACAAGAGACCCAGTACTTC.

This clone was observed a few times. The rearrangement joins TRBV10-2 to TRBJ1-3; 7 bases fit TRBD1. Per the germline V gene, CDR1 is WSHSY and CDR2 is SAAADI. Trimming took 11 bases from V and 0 from J; bases not matched to a gene: 13. The CDR3 loop spans 16 amino acids. CDR3 nucleotide sequence: TGCGCCTCCCAATCAGGGGGATCCTTCTCTGGAAACACCATATATTTT. Its protein is CASQSGGSFSGNTIYF.

The rearrangement uses TRBV10-1 and TRBJ1-2; D perhaps matches TRBD1 (5 bases). The V and J ends lost 3 bases and 6 bases respectively, with 11 bases between them. The CDR3 is 13 amino acids. Germline V gives CDR1 WNHNN, CDR2 SYGVQD (reference sequence). CDR3 sequence: CASSEDPGNGYTF. The CDR3 bases are TGCGCCAGCAGTGAAGATCCAGGGAATGGCTACACCTTC.

This clone was seen only a few times. The chain couples TRBV19 to TRBJ2-7, with D possibly matching TRBD1 (6 bases). The CDR3 sequence is 13 residues long. Deletions cut 5 bases from V and 3 bases from J, with 11 bases between. CDR1 and CDR2 (germline): LNHDA, SQIVND (reference sequence). The DNA for the CDR3 is TGTGCCAGTAGTCCGCCGGACAGCTACGAGCAGTACTTC. Protein product: CASSPPDSYEQYF.

This chain links TRBV9 with TRBJ2-7; 9 bases match TRBD2. Germline-derived CDR1 and CDR2 are SGDLS and YYNGEE. The trim removed 0 bases at V and 5 bases at J, leaving 6 bases unmatched. CDR3 length: 15 residues. The CDR3: CASSVGGRGHDEQYF. CDR3 nucleotides: TGTGCCAGCAGCGTAGGCGGGAGGGGCCACGACGAGCAGTACTTC.

This rearrangement joins TRBV5-1 to TRBJ1-2, with D maybe TRBD1 (5 bases). Germline V lookup: CDR1 SGHRS, CDR2 YFSETQ. The CDR3 is made up of 17 amino acids. V lost 5 bases and J lost 0, with 20 bases in between. CDR3 residues: CASRSYKTGRANYGYTF. In nucleotides, the CDR3 is TGCGCCAGCAGATCTTATAAAACAGGCCGAGCTAACTATGGCTACACCTTC.

The chain employs TRBV5-4 and TRBJ2-5; TRBD2 matches 8 bases. This CDR3 contains 16 residues. Germline values: CDR1 SGHNT, CDR2 YYREEE (reference sequence). Trimming removed 0 bases from V and 1 base from J; junction bases left unmatched: 5. CDR3 coding DNA: TGTGCCAGCAGCTTGGAACCAGCGGGAGTCCAAGAGACCCAGTACTTC. Its protein product is CASSLEPAGVQETQYF.